The 20 T cell receptor beta chains in this list originate from one sample, sequenced in a study of T cells in localized non-small cell lung cancer. Only in-frame clones appear in the TCRdb table, and some are missing; sequencing was by immunoSEQ multiplex PCR. The sample shows about 92,000 clones, approximately 91% of them seen only once. Sequencing was performed on PBMCs, taken before any cancer treatment. These TCRs come from a woman aged 35 to 69 with stage II squamous cell lung carcinoma.

This chain joins TRBV6-5 and TRBJ1-1; no firm D call. CDR3 size: 11 residues. The V end lost 5 bases, the J end lost 7 bases, and 8 bases lay between the germline ends. CDR1 is MNHEY and CDR2 is SVGAGI in the germline V gene. The CDR3 spells CASSPAYEAFF. CDR3 sequence (DNA): TGTGCCAGCAGTCCGGCCTATGAAGCTTTCTTT.

This chain uses TRBV6-6 with TRBJ1-1; perhaps TRBD1 as D (5 bases). Trimming took off 4 bases at V and 13 bases at J, with 13 bases between the two ends. The CDR3 has 11 amino acids. Germline loops: CDR1 MNHNY, CDR2 SVGAGI (reference sequence). Written as DNA, the CDR3 is TGTGCCAGCAGTTTCGGGCCTCAGGGTTTCTTT. It is translated as CASSFGPQGFF.

This chain links TRBV7-8 with TRBJ2-7; tentatively, D is TRBD1 (6 bases). Germline V lookup: CDR1 SGHVS, CDR2 FQNEAQ. Trimming removed 2 bases at V and 3 bases at J, with 8 bases between. CDR3 length: 13 amino acids. The CDR3 nucleotides are TGTGCCAGCAGCTTAACAGGGAACTACGAGCAGTACTTC. Its translation is CASSLTGNYEQYF.

This rearrangement joins TRBV29-1 to TRBJ1-2; the match to TRBD1 covers 8 bases. The CDR3 has 13 residues. The J segment lost 0 bases and the V segment lost 4 bases, leaving 1 base of the junction unmatched. Germline V CDR1 and CDR2: SQVTM, ANQGSEA. CDR3 coding DNA: TGCAGCGTTGCAGGGGGCCCTAACTATGGCTACACCTTC. Translating it yields CSVAGGPNYGYTF.

V is TRBV29-1 and J is TRBJ1-2; 7 nucleotides line up with TRBD1. The junction had 11 bases not matched to a gene; V was cut back by 6 bases and J by 4 bases. The CDR3 spans 14 residues. The germline CDR1 and CDR2 sequences are SQVTM and ANQGSEA. CDR3 residues: CSVEGPGQIYGYTF. CDR3 coding DNA: TGCAGCGTGGAGGGACCGGGACAGATCTATGGCTACACCTTC.

The V call is TRBV5-1, the J call TRBJ2-2; 10 nucleotides match TRBD1. The CDR3 sequence is 15 residues long. The V and J ends lost 5 bases and 7 bases, in that order; junction bases with no gene match: 8. Germline V lookup: CDR1 SGHRS, CDR2 YFSETQ. CDR3: CASRGMTGGNGELFF. The CDR3, as DNA: TGCGCCAGCAGGGGAATGACAGGGGGCAACGGGGAGCTGTTTTTT.

This sequence joins TRBV19 and TRBJ2-5, with TRBD2 as a possible D gene (5 bases). V was shortened by 5 bases and J by 9 bases, with 28 bases between the two germline ends. The CDR3 sequence is 17 residues long. Germline CDR1 LNHDA, CDR2 SQIVND (reference sequence). The CDR3: CASSLFASSTSQVAQYF. DNA of the CDR3: TGTGCCAGTAGTCTCTTCGCTTCCTCCACTAGTCAGGTGGCCCAGTACTTC.

This clone showed up just a few times. The chain links TRBV28 to TRBJ2-7, with D possibly matching TRBD1 (6 bases). V dropped 7 bases and J dropped 2 bases, with 15 bases sitting between them. Germline V gene sequence: CDR1 MDHEN, CDR2 SYDVKM. The CDR3 covers 14 residues. CDR3 residues: CASTDRTRTYEQYF. CDR3 in DNA: TGTGCCAGCACCGACAGGACACGTACCTACGAGCAGTACTTC.

The J gene is TRBJ2-7, the V gene TRBV25-1; D possibly uses TRBD1 or TRBD2 (5 bases each). V was trimmed by 3 bases and J by 7 bases, leaving 19 bases between them. Germline CDR1 is MGHDK and CDR2 is SYGVNS. This CDR3 spans 15 amino acids. CDR3 nucleotides: TGTGCCAGCAGTGACCCCAGTAGGGGAGCAGCGGAGCAGTACTTC. Encoded protein: CASSDPSRGAAEQYF.

In DNA form, the CDR3 reads TGTGCCAGCAGCTTAGAGGGGGGCTCCTACAATGAGCAGTTCTTC. Protein sequence: CASSLEGGSYNEQFF. The chain joins TRBV7-2 to TRBJ2-1, with D possibly called TRBD1 or TRBD2 (6 bases each). V lost 1 base and J 0 bases, leaving 7 bases between the germline ends. This CDR3 is built from 15 residues. Germline V gene lookup returns CDR1 SGHTA and CDR2 FQGNSA.

This chain joins TRBV5-1 and TRBJ1-1; D unresolved. Trimming removed 4 bases from V and 1 base from J, with 11 bases in between. The CDR3 contains 14 residues. Germline V lookup: CDR1 SGHRS, CDR2 YFSETQ. The CDR3 region is CASSELTPNTEAFF. The CDR3 DNA reads TGCGCCAGCAGCGAACTTACACCGAACACTGAAGCTTTCTTT.

The V call is TRBV2, the J call TRBJ1-5, with 7 bases identical to TRBD1. Trimming took 6 bases from V and 0 from J; bases not matched to a gene: 11. Per germline, CDR1 SNHLY and CDR2 FYNNEI. The CDR3 is 17 residues long. In DNA, the CDR3 is TGTGCCAGCAGAACTTTACAGGGGAGTGGTAGCAATCAGCCCCAGCATTTT. Its protein product is CASRTLQGSGSNQPQHF.

The gene calls are TRBV27 and TRBJ2-1; D not certain. V lost 2 bases and J 9 bases, leaving 14 bases between the germline ends. CDR3 size: 14 residues. Germline V gives CDR1 MNHEY, CDR2 SMNVEV (reference sequence). DNA for the CDR3: TGTGCCAGCAGTTTAGCCCTAGGGTTCGGTGAGCAGTTCTTC. This encodes CASSLALGFGEQFF.

J is TRBJ1-2 and V is TRBV2, with 9 nucleotides matching TRBD1. V was clipped by 6 bases and J by 10 bases; unmatched bases: 9. Per germline, CDR1 SNHLY and CDR2 FYNNEI. This CDR3 has 13 amino acids. The CDR3 spells CASRPGTGLDYTF. As DNA, the CDR3 is TGTGCCAGCAGACCCGGGACAGGGTTGGACTACACCTTC.

The rearrangement joins TRBV6-5 to TRBJ1-1; unclear D gene. V was clipped by 6 bases and J by 5 bases, with 16 bases between them. Germline CDR1 is MNHEY and CDR2 is SVGAGI. The CDR3 is 14 amino acids. Here the CDR3 reads CASRPRGSGTEAFF. Written as DNA, the CDR3 is TGTGCCAGCAGACCCCGGGGTTCGGGGACTGAAGCTTTCTTT.

CDR3 loop: CASSRDRRDEKLFF. The CDR3 DNA follows: TGTGCCAGCAGCCGGGACAGGAGGGATGAAAAACTGTTTTTT. The gene calls are TRBV5-4 and TRBJ1-4; TRBD1 aligns across 8 bases. This CDR3 region has 14 residues. CDR1 is SGHNT and CDR2 is YYREEE in the germline V gene (reference sequence). V was clipped by 4 bases and J by 6 bases; unmatched bases: 5. Drawing the rest from reference TRBV5-4 and TRBJ1-4, the complete variable domain is ETGVTQSPTHLIKTRGQQVTLRCSSQSGHNTVSWYQQALGQGPQFIFQYYREEENGRGNFPPRFSGLQFPNYSSELNVNALELDDSALYLCASSRDRRDEKLFFGSGTQLSVL.

This clone was recorded once. V and J are TRBV28 and TRBJ2-7, with 9 nucleotides matching TRBD1. Germline loops: CDR1 MDHEN, CDR2 SYDVKM. Unmatched junction bases numbered 13, after V lost 4 bases and J lost 9 bases. The CDR3 has 15 amino acids. As DNA, the CDR3 is TGTGCCAGCAGTTCCAGGGGACAGGGCCTCGACACGCAGTACTTC. Translating gives CASSSRGQGLDTQYF.

V usage is TRBV2 and J usage is TRBJ2-6; 10 nucleotides agree with TRBD1. V lost 6 bases to trimming and J lost 1 base; unmatched junction nucleotides: 6. The germline gives CDR1 SNHLY, CDR2 FYNNEI. The CDR3 sequence is 17 residues long. In nucleotides, the CDR3 is TGTGCCAGCAGGCCAGGACAGGGGGGGTCTGGGGCCAACGTCCTGACTTTC. It is translated as CASRPGQGGSGANVLTF.

J is TRBJ2-2 and V is TRBV30; TRBD1 is a possible D gene (6 bases). The CDR3 is 14 residues long. V was trimmed by 0 bases and J by 8 bases, leaving 13 bases between them. The germline gives CDR1 GTSNPN, CDR2 SVGIG (reference sequence). The CDR3 loop is CAWSVQGGTGELFF. The CDR3 nucleotides are TGTGCCTGGAGTGTACAGGGTGGGACGGGGGAGCTGTTTTTT. The full variable domain, rest sourced from reference TRBV30 and TRBJ2-2, is SQTIHQWPATLVQPVGSPLSLECTVEGTSNPNLYWYRQAAGRGLQLLFYSVGIGQISSEVPQNLSASRPQDRQFILSSKKLLLSDSGFYLCAWSVQGGTGELFFGEGSRLTVL.

The rearrangement uses TRBV25-1 and TRBJ2-7; tentative D call: TRBD1 (5 bases). CDR1 MGHDK and CDR2 SYGVNS come from the germline V gene. CDR3 length equals 15 residues. Trimming shortened V by 0 bases and J by 3 bases, and 12 bases separated the two germline ends. CDR3 residues: CASSEYKPGNYEQYF. The CDR3 coding sequence is TGTGCCAGCAGTGAATATAAGCCAGGGAACTACGAGCAGTACTTC.